The 26 T cell receptor beta chains below were found in one sample sequenced in a study of cytomegalovirus exposure and HLA in healthy donors. PCR was performed using 60 Vbeta and 13 Jbeta primers. The assay was immunoSEQ multiplex PCR, and TCRdb's table has in-frame clones only and misses some. Of about 160,000 clones in the sample, roughly 80% were seen once. Sequenced input: PBMCs. The receptors were gathered from a man between 40 and 49 years old in good health and CMV-seronegative.

The chain links TRBV19 to TRBJ1-1; tentatively, D is TRBD1 (5 bases). The CDR3 is 14 residues long. Germline-derived CDR1 and CDR2 are LNHDA and SQIVND (reference sequence). V dropped 3 bases and J dropped 1 base, with 9 bases sitting between them. The chain's CDR3 is CASSIFGQNTEAFF. CDR3 DNA: TGTGCCAGTAGTATTTTCGGACAGAACACTGAAGCTTTCTTT.

This clone was detected a few times. The genes are TRBV5-1 and TRBJ2-1, with TRBD1 matching over 10 bases. V shed 4 bases and J 6 bases; nucleotides not matched to a gene: 4. The CDR3 contains 14 residues. The V gene's germline CDR1 is SGHRS and CDR2 YFSETQ. CDR3 DNA sequence: TGCGCCAGCAGCCCGGGACAGGGGATCAATGAGCAGTTCTTC. It encodes CASSPGQGINEQFF. The whole variable domain, remainder taken from reference TRBV5-1 and TRBJ2-1, is KAGVTQTPRYLIKTRGQQVTLSCSPISGHRSVSWYQQTPGQGLQFLFEYFSETQRNKGNFPGRFSGRQFSNSRSEMNVSTLELGDSALYLCASSPGQGINEQFFGPGTRLTVL.

The gene calls are TRBV9 and TRBJ1-1, with no clear D. Germline V gene lookup returns CDR1 SGDLS and CDR2 YYNGEE. The CDR3 has 13 amino acids. V was pared by 3 bases and J by 5 bases, with 11 bases between. CDR3 in amino acids: CASSALIRTEAFF. DNA of the CDR3: TGTGCCAGCAGCGCCCTAATCAGGACTGAAGCTTTCTTT.

This sequence joins TRBV18 and TRBJ1-5; D possibly corresponds to TRBD1 (5 bases). The CDR3 is made up of 12 amino acids. CDR1 and CDR2 (germline): KGHSH, LQKENI. The ends were cut back, 4 bases at V and 9 bases at J, with 10 bases in the middle. The CDR3 here is CASSLMGGPQHF. The DNA for the CDR3 is TGTGCCAGCTCACTCATGGGGGGGCCCCAGCATTTT.

This rearrangement joins TRBV7-3 to TRBJ1-6, with a tentative D call TRBD1 (5 bases). The CDR3 runs to 14 residues. With 0 bases removed from V and 7 bases from J, the gap between germline ends came to 7 bases. Germline V lookup: CDR1 SGHTA, CDR2 FQGTGA. CDR3 sequence: CASSLTPGNSPLHF. Here the CDR3 DNA reads TGTGCCAGCAGCTTAACACCAGGGAATTCACCCCTCCACTTT.

This clone turned up a few times. DNA for the CDR3: TGTGCCAGCAGCTTATTCCCGGGGGAAGCTTTCTTT. Residues: CASSLFPGEAFF. The chain couples TRBV7-6 to TRBJ1-1; no reliable D call. Trimming took off 2 bases at V and 8 bases at J, with 9 bases between the two ends. Germline V gene data show CDR1 as SGHVS and CDR2 as FNYEAQ. CDR3 length equals 12 residues.

This clone was found once. The V and J genes are TRBV4-1 and TRBJ2-3, with 9 bases lining up with TRBD2. CDR3 length equals 17 residues. V shed 0 bases and J 5 bases; nucleotides not matched to a gene: 9. Germline CDR1 MGHRA, CDR2 YSYEKL. In DNA, the CDR3 is TGCGCCAGCAGCCAAGATTTCCTAGCGGGGCTCAAAGATACGCAGTATTTT. Amino acids: CASSQDFLAGLKDTQYF.

The V gene is TRBV7-3, the J gene TRBJ1-5; D might be TRBD1 (5 bases). V was trimmed by 0 bases and J by 2 bases, leaving 14 bases between them. CDR3 length: 17 amino acids. In germline, CDR1 is SGHTA, CDR2 FQGTGA. In DNA form, the CDR3 reads TGTGCCAGCAGCTTAACCCAGGGCGACAACGGCAATCAGCCCCAGCATTTT. Translated, it gives CASSLTQGDNGNQPQHF.

The rearrangement uses TRBV5-1 and TRBJ1-2; D may be TRBD1 (6 bases). The CDR3 runs to 15 residues. V was cut by 2 bases and J by 5 bases, with 16 bases left in between. Germline V gene lookup returns CDR1 SGHRS and CDR2 YFSETQ. CDR3 loop: CASSFWAGESYGYTF. In nucleotides, the CDR3 is TGCGCCAGCAGCTTCTGGGCAGGGGAATCGTATGGCTACACCTTC. The whole variable domain, remainder taken from reference TRBV5-1 and TRBJ1-2, is KAGVTQTPRYLIKTRGQQVTLSCSPISGHRSVSWYQQTPGQGLQFLFEYFSETQRNKGNFPGRFSGRQFSNSRSEMNVSTLELGDSALYLCASSFWAGESYGYTFGSGTRLTVV.

This clone came up a few times. The V call is TRBV19, the J call TRBJ2-1, with 7 bases lining up with TRBD1. Per germline, CDR1 LNHDA and CDR2 SQIVND (reference sequence). The CDR3 covers 15 residues. V lost 3 bases, J lost 10 bases, and 12 bases stayed unmatched. CDR3 sequence reads: CASSMGRGQRTEQFF. For the CDR3, the DNA is TGTGCCAGTAGTATGGGAAGGGGGCAGAGAACCGAGCAGTTCTTC. The whole variable domain, filled in from reference TRBV19 and TRBJ2-1, reads DGGITQSPKYLFRKEGQNVTLSCEQNLNHDAMYWYRQDPGQGLRLIYYSQIVNDFQKGDIAEGYSVSREKKESFPLTVTSAQKNPTAFYLCASSMGRGQRTEQFFGPGTRLTVL.

The chain uses TRBV27 and TRBJ1-2, with D perhaps matching TRBD1 (6 bases). This CDR3 is 13 amino acids long. V was clipped by 3 bases and J by 2 bases, with 7 bases between them. Per germline, CDR1 MNHEY and CDR2 SMNVEV (reference sequence). The CDR3 DNA sequence: TGTGCCAGCAGTTTCCAGGGGAACTATGGCTACACCTTC. This codes for CASSFQGNYGYTF.

The chain employs TRBV11-2 and TRBJ2-4; 9 nucleotides align to TRBD1. V lost 1 base to trimming and J lost 4 bases; unmatched junction nucleotides: 2. The CDR3 is 15 amino acids. Germline loops: CDR1 SGHAT, CDR2 FQNNGV. The CDR3 sequence: CASSLVGTGKNIQYF. DNA of the CDR3: TGTGCCAGCAGCTTAGTGGGGACAGGGAAAAACATTCAGTACTTC.

V usage is TRBV11-2 and J usage is TRBJ2-6; 7 bases are shared with TRBD2. Germline V CDR1 and CDR2: SGHAT, FQNNGV. The V segment lost 3 bases and the J segment 1 base; nucleotides outside the gene matches: 0. The CDR3 consists of 15 residues. DNA for the CDR3: TGTGCCAGCAGCTTCGGGGGGTCTGGGGCCAACGTCCTGACTTTC. It translates to CASSFGGSGANVLTF.

This clone was counted a few times. The chain uses TRBV7-8 and TRBJ2-7; D gene unclear. Trimming took 5 bases from V and 2 from J, leaving 10 bases between them. The CDR3 has 13 amino acids. CDR1 SGHVS and CDR2 FQNEAQ come from the germline V gene. The CDR3 is CASSGSLAYEQYF. CDR3 nucleotides: TGTGCCAGCAGCGGTAGCCTTGCCTACGAGCAGTACTTC.

J is TRBJ2-7 and V is TRBV4-3, with TRBD2 identical over 10 bases. This CDR3 is 18 amino acids long. V lost 0 bases and J lost 7; bases outside the gene matches: 15. Germline V gene sequence: CDR1 LGHNA, CDR2 YSLEER. In DNA, the CDR3 is TGCGCCAGCAGCCAAGATCTGGGAGCGGGGGGGCCCCTTGGGGAGCAGTACTTC. The encoded protein is CASSQDLGAGGPLGEQYF.

In its sample, this clone was seen a few times. The rearrangement joins TRBV7-3 to TRBJ1-1, with 8 nucleotides matching TRBD1. This CDR3 contains 15 residues. V shed 2 bases and J 5 bases; nucleotides not matched to a gene: 7. Germline V gene lookup returns CDR1 SGHTA and CDR2 FQGTGA. The DNA of the CDR3 is TGTGCCAGCAGCTTACAGACAGGGGCGTCTACTGAAGCTTTCTTT. The encoded protein is CASSLQTGASTEAFF.

This clone appeared a few times. The chain is built from TRBV5-1 and TRBJ2-2; 9 bases map to TRBD1. Germline CDR1 and CDR2: SGHRS and YFSETQ. The CDR3 loop spans 14 amino acids. V gave up 8 bases and J gave up 6 bases; unmatched junction bases: 8. CDR3 protein: CASRGQGSAGELFF. The CDR3 DNA is TGCGCCAGTAGGGGACAGGGTAGCGCCGGGGAGCTGTTTTTT.

The J gene is TRBJ2-2, the V gene TRBV10-2; unclear D gene. The CDR3 sequence is 13 residues long. In germline, CDR1 is WSHSY, CDR2 SAAADI. V was pared by 4 bases and J by 7 bases, with 10 bases between. The CDR3 nucleotides read TGCGCCAGCAGTGCTGCCAGAATCGGGGAGCTGTTTTTT. This encodes CASSAARIGELFF.

With regard to this clone: Within the sample, other DNA sequences also encode this same CDR3. The rearrangement uses TRBV9 and TRBJ2-5; TRBD2 agrees at 13 bases. The germline CDR1 and CDR2 sequences are SGDLS and YYNGEE. The trim removed 3 bases at V and 4 bases at J, leaving 6 bases unmatched. This CDR3 has 16 residues. The CDR3 region is CASSAELAGGRETQYF. The CDR3 DNA sequence: TGTGCCAGCAGCGCAGAACTAGCGGGGGGGCGAGAGACCCAGTACTTC.

The chain has TRBV5-1 and TRBJ2-7; 11 bases fit TRBD2. CDR3 length equals 15 residues. V dropped 3 bases and J dropped 3; count of bases not matched to a gene: 5. CDR1 and CDR2 (germline): SGHRS, YFSETQ. The CDR3 DNA reads TGCGCCAGCAGCTCTAGCGGGGGGACTCTCTACGAGCAGTACTTC. This translates into CASSSSGGTLYEQYF.

This chain connects TRBV25-1 to TRBJ1-1; 8 nucleotides align to TRBD1. V was pared by 6 bases and J by 3 bases, with 15 bases of the junction left unmatched. CDR1 is MGHDK, CDR2 SYGVNS, per germline. The CDR3 runs to 17 residues. In nucleotides, the CDR3 is TGTGCCAGCAGCAGACAGGGGAGAAAGGGGGGGGACACTGAAGCTTTCTTT. Its protein is CASSRQGRKGGDTEAFF.

The rearrangement uses TRBV7-8 and TRBJ2-3, with TRBD2 matching over 10 bases. The V gene end was trimmed by 1 base and the J gene end by 6 bases; junction bases not matched to a gene: 10. This CDR3 is 17 amino acids long. From germline, CDR1 is SGHVS and CDR2 FQNEAQ. The chain's CDR3 is CASSLESLAGAGDTQYF. DNA of the CDR3: TGTGCCAGCAGCTTAGAATCTCTAGCGGGGGCCGGGGATACGCAGTATTTT.

The rearrangement joins TRBV7-9 to TRBJ1-1; unclear D gene. Germline V lookup: CDR1 SEHNR, CDR2 FQNEAQ (reference sequence). The V end lost 2 bases, the J end lost 5 bases, and 12 bases lay between the germline ends. The CDR3 consists of 14 residues. As DNA, the CDR3 is TGTGCCAGCAGCTTATCCGGGGTCGAGACTGAAGCTTTCTTT. Encoded protein: CASSLSGVETEAFF.

DNA for the CDR3: TGTGCCAGCAGTGAACCCCAATACGGACAGGGGGGCACTGAAGCTTTCTTT. This translates into CASSEPQYGQGGTEAFF. The V and J genes are TRBV25-1 and TRBJ1-1; TRBD1 agrees at 10 bases. The length of the CDR3 is 17 residues. After removal of 2 bases from V and 4 bases from J, the junction contained 10 bases not matched to a gene. The germline CDR1 and CDR2 sequences are MGHDK and SYGVNS.

The chain uses TRBV29-1 and TRBJ2-3, with TRBD1 as a possible D gene (5 bases). The germline CDR1 and CDR2 sequences are SQVTM and ANQGSEA. The CDR3 consists of 14 residues. Trimming removed 2 bases at V and 6 bases at J, with 15 bases between. CDR3 nucleotides: TGCAGCGTTGAATACGGTACAGGCCTTGATACGCAGTATTTT. It translates to CSVEYGTGLDTQYF.

The CDR3 reads CASSIVLIGGSYEQYF. The CDR3 coding sequence is TGTGCCAGTAGTATTGTTTTGATCGGCGGATCCTACGAGCAGTACTTC. The chain employs TRBV19 and TRBJ2-7; no definite D call. The germline V gene encodes CDR1 LNHDA and CDR2 SQIVND (reference sequence). Trimming stripped 3 bases from V and 1 base from J, with 16 bases between. There are 16 residues in the CDR3.